This record looks at one T cell receptor (beta chain) sequence and its context. Its antigen remains unidentified. This sample was taken from a study of CD8 T cells in ankylosing spondylitis. From the 5' RACE reads, TCRdb called clonotypes with MiXCR, one entry per CDR3 protein. The table shows 200,000 to 250,000 distinct CDR3 sequences, with about 18% occurring only once. CDR1 and CDR2 (germline): LNHDA, SQIVND (reference sequence). Trimming cost V 3 bases and J 3 bases, with 14 bases left between them. The CDR3 is 15 amino acids. General study findings and limits: Matched ankylosing spondylitis synovial fluid reportedly contained a significantly enriched population of disease-linked clones. Ankylosing spondylitis blood seemed to carry a telltale TCR beta motif made of under 10 highly homologous variants. Earlier authors reported some of these motif variants in reactive arthritis synovial fluid and blood. CD8+ cells made up the disease-linked clones, which were relatively rare in peripheral blood.

The chain uses TRBV19 and TRBJ1-1; a possible D gene is TRBD1 (6 bases). The TCR comes from a male donor with ankylosing spondylitis. Sequenced material: blood, either unsorted or a sorted T cell fraction (not recorded which). CDR3 sequence reads: CASSIYGGGYTEAFF. The CDR3 DNA reads TGTGCCAGTAGTATTTACGGGGGCGGGTACACTGAAGCTTTCTTT.